The present entry profiles one T cell receptor (beta chain) with its context. The antigen remains undetermined. This sample was taken from a study of cytomegalovirus exposure and HLA in healthy donors. Study outcomes and limitations: An apparent linkage of common viral pathogens to several of the most significant clusters emerged in a later analysis. Later analysis associated a missense DCLRE1C variant with TCR beta V- and J-gene trimming.

In the PCR, 60 Vbeta and 13 Jbeta primers were used. Clones were sequenced by immunoSEQ multiplex PCR, and TCRdb holds only the in-frame ones, with some missing. The sample has approximately 170,000 clones; about 84% are singletons. This CDR3 is built from 14 residues. Germline CDR1 and CDR2: GTSNPN and SVGIG (reference sequence). V was pared by 2 bases and J by 7 bases, with 7 bases of the junction left unmatched. Sequencing was done on a sample of PBMCs. The chain is built from TRBV30 and TRBJ1-4; 7 positions agree with TRBD1. This sequence originates from a man aged 50-59 years in good health and CMV-seropositive. The CDR3 bases are TGTGCCTGGAGTAGCGACAGGGACGGTGAAAAACTGTTTTTT. It specifies CAWSSDRDGEKLFF.